This T cell receptor beta chain derives from a study of cytomegalovirus exposure and HLA in healthy donors. The overall study: A data release that came early held some 84 million unique TCRs from HLA-typed donors. Researchers found that approximately 80% of almost 400 genotyped donors fell within the Caucasian-associated ancestry cluster. Broader study findings: A reported reduction in N-insertions relative to the approximately 640-donor mean was seen in an Asian-associated ancestry cluster in a later analysis. Several of the most significant clusters appeared linked to common viral pathogens, based on a later analysis.

V lost 2 bases to trimming and J lost 1 base; unmatched junction nucleotides: 11. This CDR3 is 19 amino acids long. Germline V gene sequence: CDR1 SGHTA, CDR2 FQGNSA. Use of 60 Vbeta and 13 Jbeta primers characterized the PCR. The table came from immunoSEQ multiplex PCR; TCRdb's copy has only in-frame clones and leaves some out. The sample carries 130,000 or so clones, approximately 80% recorded once. As for this clone: Antigen specificity is unknown.

The material sequenced was PBMCs. The clonotype was recovered from a man aged 35-49 years in good health and CMV-seronegative. The chain recombines TRBV7-2 with TRBJ2-3; 11 positions agree with TRBD2. CDR3 loop: CASSLSRVAGGDGTDTQYF. CDR3 nucleotide sequence: TGTGCCAGCAGCTTATCCCGGGTAGCGGGAGGGGATGGCACAGATACGCAGTATTTT.